The 25 T cell receptor beta chains below come from one sample, sequenced in a study of identical twins. TCRdb used MiXCR to reprocess the 5' RACE reads, holding one entry per CDR3 protein. In the table there are about 260,000 distinct CDR3 sequences, approximately 7% of which are singletons. The data also belong to a second study, concerning yellow fever vaccine responses in identical twins.

Input material: memory (CD45RO+) T cells sorted from blood. These receptors all come from a woman between 18 and 29 years old in good health.

This clonotype was seen only a few times. The chain uses TRBV5-5 and TRBJ1-1; 11 positions agree with TRBD1. Germline loops: CDR1 SGHKS, CDR2 YYEKEE (reference sequence). CDR3 length: 15 amino acids. The V segment lost 4 bases and the J segment 2 bases; nucleotides outside the gene matches: 4. The CDR3 bases are TGTGCCAGCAGCCCCTGGACAGGGGGCAACACTGAAGCTTTCTTT. Translated: CASSPWTGGNTEAFF.

Ten or more counts support this clonotype. The chain links TRBV12-3 or TRBV12-4 to TRBJ2-4, with 8 nucleotides matching TRBD1. This CDR3 contains 15 residues. Trimming removed 5 bases from V and 6 bases from J; junction bases left unmatched: 9. The CDR3, as DNA: TGTGCCAGCAGTCCCGCCCGGACAGGGACAAACATTCAGTACTTC. Its translation: CASSPARTGTNIQYF.

This clonotype has just a few counts. The chain joins TRBV5-1 to TRBJ1-6; a possible D gene is TRBD1 (5 bases). Germline values: CDR1 SGHRS, CDR2 YFSETQ. The CDR3 is 15 amino acids. The ends were cut back, 1 base at V and 6 bases at J, with 11 bases in the middle. CDR3 nucleotides: TGCGCCAGCAGCTTGAACAGGACCCCTAATTCACCCCTCCACTTT. This codes for CASSLNRTPNSPLHF.

In its sample, this clonotype was seen a few times. This chain joins TRBV20-1 and TRBJ1-5, with a weak D call TRBD1 (5 bases). CDR1 is DFQATT, CDR2 SNEGSKA, per germline (reference sequence). Trimming pared 5 bases from V and 0 bases from J, leaving 8 bases between. CDR3 length: 13 residues. The DNA of the CDR3 is TGCAGTGCTGGGGGTCTTAGCAATCAGCCCCAGCATTTT. It yields the protein CSAGGLSNQPQHF.

This clonotype has only a few counts. The chain links TRBV20-1 to TRBJ1-2; D ambiguous. V lost 3 bases, J lost 2 bases, and 7 bases lay in between. Germline V gene lookup returns CDR1 DFQATT and CDR2 SNEGSKA (reference sequence). CDR3 length equals 12 residues. CDR3 bases: TGCAGTGCTAGTTCACCAAACTATGGCTACACCTTC. It encodes CSASSPNYGYTF.

Ten or more counts support this clonotype. The chain joins TRBV10-3 to TRBJ2-6; D is possibly TRBD2 (6 bases). V was cut by 0 bases and J by 0 bases, with 6 bases left in between. Germline V gene sequence: CDR1 ENHRY, CDR2 SYGVKD. The CDR3 sequence is 16 residues long. CDR3 residues: CAISESGGSGANVLTF. CDR3 DNA: TGTGCCATCAGTGAGTCGGGGGGCTCTGGGGCCAACGTCCTGACTTTC.

This clonotype was counted at least ten times. The chain links TRBV11-2 to TRBJ2-3; the D is unclear. V lost 3 bases to trimming and J lost 4 bases, with 8 bases between them. The CDR3 is made up of 13 amino acids. Looked up from germline, CDR1 is SGHAT and CDR2 is FQNNGV. The CDR3 spells CASSFESPDTQYF. The CDR3, as DNA: TGTGCCAGCAGCTTTGAATCTCCAGATACGCAGTATTTT. Looking up the rest from reference TRBV11-2 and TRBJ2-3 gives the full variable domain: EAGVAQSPRYKIIEKRQSVAFWCNPISGHATLYWYQQILGQGPKLLIQFQNNGVVDDSQLPKDRFSAERLKGVDSTLKIQPAKLEDSAVYLCASSFESPDTQYFGPGTRLTVL.

Many counts were recorded for this clonotype. The rearrangement joins TRBV5-1 to TRBJ1-4; D remains unclear. In germline, CDR1 is SGHRS, CDR2 YFSETQ. The CDR3 consists of 14 residues. V was clipped by 4 bases and J by 4 bases, with 11 bases between them. CDR3 DNA: TGCGCCAGCAGCAAGACAAGCGATAATGAAAAACTGTTTTTT. This encodes CASSKTSDNEKLFF. Variable domain in full (rest from reference TRBV5-1 and TRBJ1-4): KAGVTQTPRYLIKTRGQQVTLSCSPISGHRSVSWYQQTPGQGLQFLFEYFSETQRNKGNFPGRFSGRQFSNSRSEMNVSTLELGDSALYLCASSKTSDNEKLFFGSGTQLSVL.

This clonotype was detected many times. This rearrangement joins TRBV7-7 to TRBJ2-5; unclear D gene. Germline values: CDR1 SSHAT, CDR2 FNYEAQ (reference sequence). V gave up 0 bases and J gave up 0 bases, with 8 bases separating them. The CDR3 sequence is 15 residues long. The CDR3 DNA sequence: TGTGCCAGCAGCTTAGCGTTGACGGACCAAGAGACCCAGTACTTC. Translation: CASSLALTDQETQYF.

The genes are TRBV11-2 and TRBJ2-2, with TRBD1 matching over 7 bases. CDR1 is SGHAT, CDR2 FQNNGV, per germline. Unmatched junction bases numbered 6, after V lost 5 bases and J lost 0 bases. This CDR3 is built from 16 residues. The CDR3 here is CASSEYRGPNTGELFF. CDR3 in DNA: TGTGCCAGCAGCGAATACAGGGGACCGAACACCGGGGAGCTGTTTTTT.

This clonotype was recorded at least ten times. The chain combines TRBV6-1 with TRBJ2-7; D may be TRBD1 or TRBD2 (6 bases each). The CDR3 sequence is 13 residues long. Germline V gene data show CDR1 as MNHNS and CDR2 as SASEGT. Trimming took off 2 bases at V and 4 bases at J, with 9 bases between the two ends. The CDR3 reads CASSEQGRYEQYF. The CDR3 DNA is TGTGCCAGCAGTGAACAGGGGAGGTACGAGCAGTACTTC.

This clonotype appeared many times. The J gene is TRBJ2-2, the V gene TRBV28; D not certain. Germline-derived CDR1 and CDR2 are MDHEN and SYDVKM. There are 14 residues in the CDR3. Trimming shortened V by 6 bases and J by 2 bases, and 10 bases separated the two germline ends. The CDR3 sequence is CASSPLSNTGELFF. CDR3 in DNA: TGTGCCAGCAGCCCCCTCTCTAACACCGGGGAGCTGTTTTTT.

This clonotype has at least ten counts. V is TRBV20-1 and J is TRBJ2-6; D unclear. Germline CDR1 is DFQATT and CDR2 is SNEGSKA (reference sequence). V was trimmed by 3 bases and J by 2 bases, leaving 11 bases between them. This CDR3 is 15 amino acids long. CDR3 residues: CSARSSDPGANVLTF. CDR3 bases: TGCAGTGCTAGGAGTTCAGACCCTGGGGCCAACGTCCTGACTTTC.

This chain joins TRBV5-1 and TRBJ2-7; 11 bases line up with TRBD1. The CDR3 sequence is 15 residues long. V shed 0 bases and J 5 bases; nucleotides not matched to a gene: 4. The germline V gene has CDR1 SGHRS and CDR2 YFSETQ. CDR3 nucleotide sequence: TGCGCCAGCAGCTTGGAGGACAGGGGGCGCGACGAGCAGTACTTC. Residues: CASSLEDRGRDEQYF.

V is TRBV6-2 or TRBV6-3 and J is TRBJ1-3, with D hard to call. CDR1 is MNHEY, CDR2 SVGEGT, per germline. There are 12 residues in the CDR3. V was shortened by 8 bases and J by 0 bases, with 5 bases between the two germline ends. The CDR3 sequence is CASANSGNTIYF. The CDR3 DNA reads TGTGCCAGCGCTAACTCTGGAAACACCATATATTTT.

This clonotype appeared a few times. The chain joins TRBV2 to TRBJ2-7, with D maybe TRBD2 (5 bases). V was trimmed by 4 bases and J by 5 bases, leaving 9 bases between them. Looked up from germline, CDR1 is SNHLY and CDR2 is FYNNEI. The CDR3 has 12 residues. CDR3 residues: CASSGRRHEQYV. The CDR3 coding sequence is TGTGCCAGCAGTGGTAGGAGGCACGAGCAGTACGTC.

This clonotype was observed a few times. The gene calls are TRBV7-8 and TRBJ2-7; D ambiguous. The V and J ends lost 6 bases and 5 bases respectively, with 11 bases between them. The CDR3 loop spans 12 amino acids. Germline loops: CDR1 SGHVS, CDR2 FQNEAQ. The CDR3 region has the DNA TGTGCCAGCAGTAAAGGGTTTGACGAGCAGTACTTC. It yields the protein CASSKGFDEQYF. The full variable domain, completed using reference TRBV7-8 and TRBJ2-7, is GAGVSQSPRYKVAKRGQDVALRCDPISGHVSLFWYQQALGQGPEFLTYFQNEAQLDKSGLPSDRFFAERPEGSVSTLKIQRTQQEDSAVYLCASSKGFDEQYFGPGTRLTVT.

This chain uses TRBV28 with TRBJ2-2; D is uncertain. CDR1 and CDR2 from the germline V gene are MDHEN and SYDVKM. The CDR3 has 13 residues. Trimming removed 6 bases at V and 4 bases at J, with 9 bases between. The CDR3 sequence: CASRGIPTGELFF. CDR3 nucleotides: TGTGCCAGCAGGGGGATACCCACCGGGGAGCTGTTTTTT.

The chain recombines TRBV18 with TRBJ2-3; 11 nucleotides agree with TRBD2. CDR1 and CDR2 (germline): KGHSH, LQKENI. After removal of 5 bases from V and 0 bases from J, the junction contained 13 bases not matched to a gene. The CDR3 is 19 residues long. CDR3 amino acids: CASSEPRLAGRPSTDTQYF. The DNA for the CDR3 is TGTGCCAGCTCAGAGCCCCGACTAGCGGGGAGGCCTAGCACAGATACGCAGTATTTT.

This clonotype was detected ten times or more. The rearrangement links TRBV12-3 or TRBV12-4 to TRBJ2-7; 12 positions match TRBD2. The CDR3 has 15 residues. Trimming cost V 5 bases and J 4 bases; bases outside gene matches: 6. The CDR3 loop is CASSPSGRAGYEQYF. CDR3 DNA: TGTGCCAGCAGTCCTAGCGGGAGGGCTGGGTACGAGCAGTACTTC.

V gene TRBV12-3 or TRBV12-4 combines with J gene TRBJ2-7, with 8 bases lining up with TRBD1. CDR3 length equals 14 residues. Trimming cost V 3 bases and J 1 base; bases outside gene matches: 2. The CDR3, as DNA: TGTGCCAGCAGTTTTCAGGGGGCTTCCTACGAGCAGTACTTC. Translating gives CASSFQGASYEQYF.

V usage is TRBV5-1 and J usage is TRBJ2-3, with D tentatively TRBD2 (6 bases). The CDR3 has 15 amino acids. Trimming took off 7 bases at V and 2 bases at J, with 17 bases between the two ends. The germline V gene has CDR1 SGHRS and CDR2 YFSETQ. The DNA of the CDR3 is TGCGCCAGCCGCGACGGGACTCTTTTCACAGATACGCAGTATTTT. Residues: CASRDGTLFTDTQYF.

The rearrangement uses TRBV4-2 and TRBJ2-1; D possibly corresponds to TRBD2 (6 bases). CDR3 length: 17 amino acids. V lost 0 bases, J lost 1 base, and 13 bases lay in between. Germline V lookup: CDR1 LGHNA, CDR2 YNFKEQ. CDR3 region: CASSQDYGRSSYNEQFF. CDR3 nucleotides: TGTGCCAGCAGCCAAGATTATGGGAGGAGTTCCTACAATGAGCAGTTCTTC.

Worth noting for this clonotype: This may come from a read error, since a much larger clone is one base off. CDR3 nucleotides: TGTGCCAGCAGAAGGAACACCCAAGGAGAGACCCAGTACTTC. Its translation is CASRRNTQGETQYF. V and J are TRBV3-1 and TRBJ2-5; D is unresolved. Germline values: CDR1 LGHDT, CDR2 YNNKEL (reference sequence). The CDR3 sequence is 14 residues long. Deletions cut 6 bases from V and 4 bases from J, with 15 bases between.

This clonotype was seen ten or more times. The rearrangement links TRBV21-1 to TRBJ2-5; the listed D gene, TRBD1, was not tested against the DNA. TRBV21-1 is deemed a pseudogene. The CDR3 runs 13 residues. This chain's CDR3 is CAVQGYLQETQYF. Written as DNA, the CDR3 is TGTGCCGTCCAGGGATATCTTCAAGAGACCCAGTACTTC.